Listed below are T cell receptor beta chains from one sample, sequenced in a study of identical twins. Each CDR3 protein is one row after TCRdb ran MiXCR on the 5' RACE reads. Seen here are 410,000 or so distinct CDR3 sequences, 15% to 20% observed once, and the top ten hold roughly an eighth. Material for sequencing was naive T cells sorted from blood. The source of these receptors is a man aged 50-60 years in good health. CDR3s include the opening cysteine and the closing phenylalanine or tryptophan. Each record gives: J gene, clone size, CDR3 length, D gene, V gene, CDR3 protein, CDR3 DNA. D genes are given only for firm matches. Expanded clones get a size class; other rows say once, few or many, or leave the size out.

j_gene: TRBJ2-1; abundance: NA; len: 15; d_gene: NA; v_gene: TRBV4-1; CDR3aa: CASSQNRRSYNEQFF; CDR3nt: TGCGCCAGCAGCCAAAATAGGAGGTCCTACAATGAGCAGTTCTTC
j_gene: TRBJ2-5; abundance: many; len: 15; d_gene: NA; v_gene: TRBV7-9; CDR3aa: CASRPVGGRGETQYF; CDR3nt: TGTGCCAGCAGGCCAGTAGGCGGCAGGGGAGAGACCCAGTACTTC
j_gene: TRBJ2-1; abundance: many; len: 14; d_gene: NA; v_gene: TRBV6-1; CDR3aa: CASSDLTSWNEQFF; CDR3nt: TGTGCCAGCAGTGATCTAACCTCTTGGAATGAGCAGTTCTTC
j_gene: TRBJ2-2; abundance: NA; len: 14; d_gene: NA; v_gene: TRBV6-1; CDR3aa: CASNPFDGDRELFF; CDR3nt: TGTGCCAGCAACCCTTTCGACGGGGACCGGGAGCTGTTTTTT
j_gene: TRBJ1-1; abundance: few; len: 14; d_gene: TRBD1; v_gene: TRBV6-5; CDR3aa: CASSYPGQGAEAFF; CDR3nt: TGTGCCAGCAGTTACCCGGGACAGGGGGCAGAAGCTTTCTTT
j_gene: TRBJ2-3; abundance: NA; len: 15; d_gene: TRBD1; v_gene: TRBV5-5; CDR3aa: CASSFPGQGADTQYF; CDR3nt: TGTGCCAGCAGCTTCCCGGGACAGGGAGCAGATACGCAGTATTTT
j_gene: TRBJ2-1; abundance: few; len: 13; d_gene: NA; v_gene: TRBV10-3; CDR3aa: CAISDQGTTGQFF; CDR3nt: TGTGCCATCAGTGATCAGGGGACCACAGGGCAGTTCTTC
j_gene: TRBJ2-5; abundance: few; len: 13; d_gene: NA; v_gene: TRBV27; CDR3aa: CASSPAQGGTQYF; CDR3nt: TGTGCCAGCAGTCCAGCCCAGGGTGGGACCCAGTACTTC
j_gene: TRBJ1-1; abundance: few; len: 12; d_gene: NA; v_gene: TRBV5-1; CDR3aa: CASSALDTEAFF; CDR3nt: TGCGCCAGCAGCGCGTTAGACACTGAAGCTTTCTTT
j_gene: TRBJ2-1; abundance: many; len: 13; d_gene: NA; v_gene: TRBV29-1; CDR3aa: CSVEGKLDNEQFF; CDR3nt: TGCAGCGTTGAGGGGAAATTGGACAATGAGCAGTTCTTC
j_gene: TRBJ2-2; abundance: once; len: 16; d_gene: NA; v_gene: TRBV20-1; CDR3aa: CSALTPGTQNTGELFF; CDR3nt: TGCAGTGCCTTGACCCCCGGGACGCAGAACACCGGGGAGCTGTTTTTT
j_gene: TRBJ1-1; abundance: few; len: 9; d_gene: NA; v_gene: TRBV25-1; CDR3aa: CPCGTEAFF; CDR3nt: TGTCCCTGTGGTACTGAAGCTTTCTTT
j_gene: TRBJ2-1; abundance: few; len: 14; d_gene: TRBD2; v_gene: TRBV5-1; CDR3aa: CASSLFGRDNEQFF; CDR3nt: TGCGCCAGCAGCTTGTTCGGGAGGGACAATGAGCAGTTCTTC
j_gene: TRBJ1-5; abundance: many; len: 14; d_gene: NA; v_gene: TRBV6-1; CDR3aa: CASGKQGWDQPQHF; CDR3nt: TGTGCCAGCGGAAAACAGGGCTGGGATCAGCCCCAGCATTTT
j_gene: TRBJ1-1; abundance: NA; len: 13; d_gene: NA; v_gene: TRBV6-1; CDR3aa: CASRPGENTEAFF; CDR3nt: TGTGCCAGCCGTCCAGGAGAGAACACTGAAGCTTTCTTT
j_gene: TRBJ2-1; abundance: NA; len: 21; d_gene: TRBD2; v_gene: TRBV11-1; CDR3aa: CASSGRHLGLAGMRSYNEQFF; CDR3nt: TGTGCCAGCAGCGGCCGGCACCTCGGTCTAGCGGGGATGCGGAGCTACAATGAGCAGTTCTTC
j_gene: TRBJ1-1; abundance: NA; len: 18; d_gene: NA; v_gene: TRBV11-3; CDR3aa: CASSLEPRGEGVNTEAFF; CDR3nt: TGTGCCAGCAGCTTAGAGCCCCGGGGGGAAGGGGTGAACACTGAAGCTTTCTTT
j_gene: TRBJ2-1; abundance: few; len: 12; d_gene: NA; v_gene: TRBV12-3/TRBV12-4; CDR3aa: CASRVGYNEQFF; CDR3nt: TGTGCCAGCAGGGTCGGGTACAATGAGCAGTTCTTC
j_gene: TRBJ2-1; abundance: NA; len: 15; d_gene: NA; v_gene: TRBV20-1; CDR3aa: CSARDRNLAINEQFF; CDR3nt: TGCAGTGCTAGAGACCGAAACCTAGCGATCAATGAGCAGTTCTTC
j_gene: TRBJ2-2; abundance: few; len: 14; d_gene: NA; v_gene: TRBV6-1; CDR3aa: CASSPAGLTGELFF; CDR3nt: TGTGCCAGCAGTCCGGCTGGGCTCACCGGGGAGCTGTTTTTT
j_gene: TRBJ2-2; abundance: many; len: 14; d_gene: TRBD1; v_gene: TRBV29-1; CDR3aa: CSVEGQGAAGELFF; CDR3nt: TGCAGCGTTGAGGGGCAGGGGGCTGCCGGGGAGCTGTTTTTT
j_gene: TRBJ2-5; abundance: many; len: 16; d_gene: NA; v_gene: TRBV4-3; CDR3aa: CASSQDGTDRAETQYF; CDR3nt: TGCGCCAGCAGCCAAGACGGGACTGACAGGGCGGAGACCCAGTACTTC
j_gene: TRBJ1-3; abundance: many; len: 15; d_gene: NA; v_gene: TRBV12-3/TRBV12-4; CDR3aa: CASSITGTSGNTIYF; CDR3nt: TGTGCCAGCAGCATCACAGGGACCTCTGGAAACACCATATATTTT
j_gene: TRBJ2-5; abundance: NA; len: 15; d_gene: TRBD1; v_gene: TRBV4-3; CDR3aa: CASSLEDRAGETQYF; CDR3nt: TGCGCCAGCAGTCTTGAGGACAGGGCTGGGGAGACCCAGTACTTC
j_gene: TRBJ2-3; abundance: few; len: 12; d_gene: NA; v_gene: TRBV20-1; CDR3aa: CSARKGVDTQYF; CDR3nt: TGCAGTGCTAGGAAGGGGGTAGATACGCAGTATTTT
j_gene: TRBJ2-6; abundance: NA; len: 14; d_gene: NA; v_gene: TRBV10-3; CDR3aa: CAIRPGTGANVLTF; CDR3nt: TGTGCCATCAGGCCAGGGACTGGGGCCAACGTCCTGACTTTC
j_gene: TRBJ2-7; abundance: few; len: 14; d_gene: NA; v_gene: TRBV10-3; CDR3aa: CAIRPHGGTYEQYF; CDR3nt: TGTGCCATCAGGCCCCACGGGGGTACCTACGAGCAGTACTTC
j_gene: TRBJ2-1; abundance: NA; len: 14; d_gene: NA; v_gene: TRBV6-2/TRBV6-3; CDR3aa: CASSRLRLEPPAFF; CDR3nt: TGTGCCAGCAGTCGATTAAGGCTGGAGCCTCCTGCGTTCTTC
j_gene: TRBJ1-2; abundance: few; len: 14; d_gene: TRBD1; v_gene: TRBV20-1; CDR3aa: CSVLSTGAFYGYTF; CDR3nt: TGCAGTGTTCTGTCGACAGGGGCATTCTATGGCTACACCTTC
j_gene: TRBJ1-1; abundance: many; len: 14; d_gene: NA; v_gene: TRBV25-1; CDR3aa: CASSDFRDTTEAFF; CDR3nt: TGTGCCAGCAGTGATTTCCGGGACACAACTGAAGCTTTCTTT